Listed below are T cell receptor beta chains from one sample, sequenced in a study of blood T cell repertoires in COVID-19. The assay was immunoSEQ multiplex PCR, and TCRdb's table has in-frame clones only and misses some. This sample has about 300,000 clones; roughly 85% occur once, and the top ten carry about 2.5%. The sample comprised PBMCs or T cells enriched from blood (not recorded which). Every receptor here comes from a woman in her forties or fifties who had recovered from COVID-19. The CDR3 runs from the conserved cysteine through the conserved F or W. The D gene is left open where the match is weak. Size is stated for part of the rows, as once, few or many counts, or as a class when the clone is expanded.

NA | TRBJ2-3 | NA | TRBV18 | CASSRYRASTDTQYF | TGTGCCAGCTCACGTTACAGGGCTAGCACAGATACGCAGTATTTT
NA | TRBJ2-5 | TRBD2 | TRBV5-1 | CASSRVLAGGSETQYF | TGCGCCAGCAGCCGAGTTCTAGCGGGAGGGTCGGAGACCCAGTACTTC
NA | TRBJ2-3 | TRBD2 | TRBV11-2 | CASSYSLAGGTDTQYF | TGTGCCAGCAGCTACAGCCTAGCGGGAGGCACAGATACGCAGTATTTT
once | TRBJ1-2 | TRBD1 | TRBV5-1 | CASSPGQGYGYTF | TGCGCCAGCAGCCCCGGACAGGGCTATGGCTACACCTTC
NA | TRBJ1-5 | TRBD1 | TRBV10-3 | CAISDSTGGSFQPQHF | TGTGCCATCAGTGACTCCACAGGGGGCAGTTTTCAGCCCCAGCATTTT
NA | TRBJ1-5 | NA | TRBV4-1 | CASSPEARGVQPQHF | TGCGCCAGCAGCCCCGAGGCCAGGGGCGTTCAGCCCCAGCATTTT
NA | TRBJ2-7 | NA | TRBV2 | CASTKIGGLDEQYF | TGTGCCAGCACCAAGATCGGGGGGCTGGACGAGCAGTACTTC
NA | TRBJ1-1 | NA | TRBV29-1 | CSVVLTEAFF | TGCAGCGTTGTTCTCACTGAAGCTTTCTTT
NA | TRBJ1-1 | NA | TRBV7-9 | CASSRDTEAFF | TGTGCCAGCAGCCGAGACACTGAAGCTTTCTTT
NA | TRBJ2-2 | NA | TRBV2 | CASSEVRNTGELFF | TGTGCCAGCAGTGAGGTCAGAAACACCGGGGAGCTGTTTTTT
NA | TRBJ1-4 | NA | TRBV19 | CASSIRTVTNEKLFF | TGTGCCAGTAGTATCCGGACAGTAACTAATGAAAAACTGTTTTTT
few | TRBJ1-3 | NA | TRBV4-1 | CASSQGGGTGNTIYF | TGCGCCAGCAGCCAAGGCGGAGGTACTGGAAACACCATATATTTT
NA | TRBJ2-1 | NA | TRBV5-6 | CASSLFEYEQFF | TGTGCCAGCAGCTTGTTTGAGTATGAGCAGTTCTTC
NA | TRBJ2-3 | NA | TRBV27 | CASSLSFNGVSTDTQYF | TGTGCCAGCAGTTTATCGTTTAACGGAGTTAGCACAGATACGCAGTATTTT
NA | TRBJ1-5 | NA | TRBV11-2 | CASSLDQGYGSNQPQHF | TGTGCCAGCAGCTTAGATCAGGGGTACGGTAGCAATCAGCCCCAGCATTTT
NA | TRBJ1-2 | NA | TRBV19 | CASSDQRGYGYTF | TGTGCCAGTAGCGACCAAAGGGGCTATGGCTACACCTTC